This TCR beta chain was recorded in a study of blood T cell repertoires in COVID-19. Looking at the study overall: The cDNA or gDNA used as material had been derived from T cells, B-cell-depleted T cells, or PBMCs.

The CDR3 has 15 residues. The V and J ends lost 0 bases and 2 bases respectively, with 10 bases between them. Germline V gene sequence: CDR1 LGHNA, CDR2 YNFKEQ. Original processing notes: Estimation of nucleated cell counts relied on the amplification of reference gene primers. Assay: immunoSEQ multiplex PCR; the TCRdb copy retains only in-frame clones and omits some. The DNA was the basis for D and trimming; V, J and clone size are from that table. The top ten hold 15% to 20% of the sample, which has fewer than 150,000 clones, around 88% seen once. This TCR came from a woman aged 50 to 65 who had recovered from COVID-19. Material: peripheral blood. The gene calls are TRBV4-2 and TRBJ2-5; no reliable D call. The CDR3 sequence: CASSQDLSPQETQYF. In nucleotides, the CDR3 is TGTGCCAGCAGCCAAGATCTAAGTCCACAAGAGACCCAGTACTTC.